This is a list of T cell receptor beta chains from one sample in a study of blood T cells in healthy people across ages. A single record per CDR3 protein comes from TCRdb applying MiXCR to the 5' RACE reads. The repertoire holds 720,000 or so distinct CDR3 sequences, with less than 45% as singletons. The sequenced sample was blood. These receptors all stem from a man older than 75 in good health. Each CDR3 is given without its conserved first and last residue.

J: TRBJ2-3; V: TRBV20-1; CDR3: SAMSGATDTQY
J: TRBJ2-1; V: TRBV6-5; CDR3: ASRSGAGEWDEQF
J: TRBJ2-1; V: TRBV11-2; CDR3: ASSFAGTGNEQF
J: TRBJ1-6; V: TRBV7-2; CDR3: ASSLKRGSPLH
J: TRBJ2-2; V: TRBV7-2; CDR3: ASNSLAGYTGELF
J: TRBJ2-4; V: TRBV20-1; CDR3: SAAGGGNIQY
J: TRBJ2-5; V: TRBV29-1; CDR3: SVRGGPVSHDTQY
J: TRBJ2-7; V: TRBV6-6; CDR3: ASTSTGAGIDEQY
J: TRBJ1-5; V: TRBV6-2/TRBV6-3; CDR3: ASSYSRGAGNQPQH
J: TRBJ2-6; V: TRBV7-2; CDR3: ASSFRASGANVLT
J: .; V: TRBV6-4; CDR3: ASSAQGGSSYNEQY
J: TRBJ2-3; V: TRBV7-9; CDR3: ASSLVTGRSADTQY
J: TRBJ1-2; V: TRBV20-1; CDR3: SARDPGGRGYT
J: TRBJ2-7; V: TRBV6-2/TRBV6-3; CDR3: ASSRGSYEQY
J: .; V: TRBV5-6; CDR3: ASSRGPHNEQY
J: TRBJ2-6; V: TRBV6-1; CDR3: ASSPHGDSSGANVLT
J: TRBJ2-5; V: TRBV29-1; CDR3: SVGEGSMTQY
J: .; V: TRBV12-3/TRBV12-4; CDR3: ASNLRQGLNEQY
J: TRBJ2-1; V: TRBV10-2; CDR3: ASSVYAGGNNEQF
J: TRBJ2-7; V: TRBV9; CDR3: ASSVVSQGTYEQY
J: TRBJ2-7; V: TRBV30; CDR3: AWSGSWEQY
J: TRBJ1-2; V: TRBV29-1; CDR3: SVASGLSGFYGYT
J: TRBJ2-3; V: TRBV7-2; CDR3: ASSVIWGDTQY
J: TRBJ2-3; V: TRBV7-8; CDR3: ASSFTSGGADTQY
J: TRBJ2-5; V: TRBV7-2; CDR3: ASSLFRSQRSLGHQETQY
J: TRBJ2-3; V: TRBV5-6; CDR3: ASRPERGGGDTQY
J: TRBJ1-2; V: TRBV6-5; CDR3: ASSYAGGDPGYT
J: TRBJ2-7; V: TRBV20-1; CDR3: SAETSGSSYEQY